The sequence of this T cell receptor (beta chain) was determined in a study of shared clonotypes between healthy human individuals. Study as a whole: CD4 naive and memory got three plates each, CD8 naive two, CD8 memory one. Notes on the study in general: Lower generation probabilities were found for non-shared clonotypes than for those shared by all four donors.

Deep-level settings were used for running the assay. Libraries were prepared by immunoSEQ multiplex PCR; TCRdb keeps only in-frame clonotypes and omits some of them. The table has some 350,000 clones, approximately 74% seen once; the top ten hold around a tenth. Negatively enriched CD4+ T cells were divided by CD45RA into naive and memory. Comment on this clone: The antigen is unknown.

Germline CDR1 is SGHDT and CDR2 is YYEEEE. V was trimmed by 3 bases and J by 2 bases, leaving 14 bases between them. This CDR3 comprises 16 residues. The sequence was collected from a young man in good health. This sequence joins TRBV5-6 and TRBJ2-2; weak D call: TRBD1 (6 bases). Sequencing input: memory CD4+ T cells sorted from blood. The subset here: CD45RA-negative fraction. The CDR3 spells CASSYRQALNTGELFF. For the CDR3, the DNA is TGTGCCAGCAGCTACAGACAGGCCTTAAACACCGGGGAGCTGTTTTTT.